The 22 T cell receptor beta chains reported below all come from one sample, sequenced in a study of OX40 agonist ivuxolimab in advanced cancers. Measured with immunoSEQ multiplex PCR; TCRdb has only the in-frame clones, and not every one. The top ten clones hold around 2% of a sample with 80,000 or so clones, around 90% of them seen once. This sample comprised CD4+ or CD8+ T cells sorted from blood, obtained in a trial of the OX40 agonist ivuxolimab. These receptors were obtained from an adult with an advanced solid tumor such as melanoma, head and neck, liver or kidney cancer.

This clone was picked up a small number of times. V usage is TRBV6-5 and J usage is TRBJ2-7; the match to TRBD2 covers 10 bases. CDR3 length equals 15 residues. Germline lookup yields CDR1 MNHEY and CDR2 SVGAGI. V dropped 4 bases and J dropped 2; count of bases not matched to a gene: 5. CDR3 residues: CASSWKREGPYEQYF. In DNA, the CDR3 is TGTGCCAGCAGTTGGAAGCGGGAGGGCCCCTACGAGCAGTACTTC.

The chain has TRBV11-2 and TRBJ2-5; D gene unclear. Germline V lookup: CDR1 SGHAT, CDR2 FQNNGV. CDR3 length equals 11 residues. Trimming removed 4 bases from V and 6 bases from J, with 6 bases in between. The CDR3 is CASSYQKTQYF. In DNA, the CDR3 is TGTGCCAGCAGCTATCAGAAGACCCAGTACTTC.

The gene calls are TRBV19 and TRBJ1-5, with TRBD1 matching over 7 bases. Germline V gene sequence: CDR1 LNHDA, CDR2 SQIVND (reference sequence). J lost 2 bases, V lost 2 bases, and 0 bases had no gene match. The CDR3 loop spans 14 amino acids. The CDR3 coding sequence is TGTGCCAGTAGTATACAGGGGGGCAATCAGCCCCAGCATTTT. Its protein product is CASSIQGGNQPQHF.

The CDR3 nucleotides read TGCGCCAGCAGCTCCGACAGGGGAAAAGAGACCCAGTACTTC. The encoded protein is CASSSDRGKETQYF. The chain links TRBV4-1 to TRBJ2-5; 8 nucleotides align to TRBD1. This CDR3 has 14 residues. Germline-derived CDR1 and CDR2 are MGHRA and YSYEKL. The V and J ends lost 5 bases and 3 bases, in that order; junction bases with no gene match: 5.

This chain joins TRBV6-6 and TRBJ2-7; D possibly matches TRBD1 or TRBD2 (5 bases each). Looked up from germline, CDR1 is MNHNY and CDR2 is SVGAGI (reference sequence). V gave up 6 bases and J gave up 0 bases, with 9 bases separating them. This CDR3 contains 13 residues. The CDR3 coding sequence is TGTGCCAGCAGGGGGGAAAGCTCCTACGAGCAGTACTTC. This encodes CASRGESSYEQYF.

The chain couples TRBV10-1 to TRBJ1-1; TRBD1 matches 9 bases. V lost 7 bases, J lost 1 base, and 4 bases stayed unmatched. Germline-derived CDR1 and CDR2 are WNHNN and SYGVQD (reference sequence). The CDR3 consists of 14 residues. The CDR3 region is CASTPGQGNTEAFF. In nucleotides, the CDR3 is TGCGCCAGCACCCCGGGACAGGGGAACACTGAAGCTTTCTTT.

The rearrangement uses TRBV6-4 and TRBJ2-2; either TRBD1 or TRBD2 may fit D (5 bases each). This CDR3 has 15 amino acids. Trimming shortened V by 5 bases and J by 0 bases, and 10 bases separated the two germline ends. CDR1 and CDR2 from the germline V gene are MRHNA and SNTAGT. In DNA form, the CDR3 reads TGTGCCAGCAGTAGGGACGGCGCGAACACCGGGGAGCTGTTTTTT. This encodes CASSRDGANTGELFF.

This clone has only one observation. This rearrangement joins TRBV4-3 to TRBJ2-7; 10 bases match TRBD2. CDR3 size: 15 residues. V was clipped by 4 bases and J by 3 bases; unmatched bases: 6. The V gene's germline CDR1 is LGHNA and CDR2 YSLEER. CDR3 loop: CASSPGLADLYEQYF. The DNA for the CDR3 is TGCGCCAGCAGCCCAGGACTAGCGGACCTCTACGAGCAGTACTTC.

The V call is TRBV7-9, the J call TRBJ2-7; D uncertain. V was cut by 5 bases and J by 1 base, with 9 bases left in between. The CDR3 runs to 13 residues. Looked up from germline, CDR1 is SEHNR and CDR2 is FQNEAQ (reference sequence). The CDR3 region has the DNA TGTGCCAGCAGCCCCCAGGTATCCTACGAGCAGTACTTC. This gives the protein CASSPQVSYEQYF.

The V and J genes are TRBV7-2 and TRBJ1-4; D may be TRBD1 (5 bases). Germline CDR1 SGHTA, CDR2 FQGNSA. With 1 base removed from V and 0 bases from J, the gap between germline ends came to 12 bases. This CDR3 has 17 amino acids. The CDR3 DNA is TGTGCCAGCAGCTTAGGGGACGGGCGTGCAACTAATGAAAAACTGTTTTTT. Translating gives CASSLGDGRATNEKLFF.

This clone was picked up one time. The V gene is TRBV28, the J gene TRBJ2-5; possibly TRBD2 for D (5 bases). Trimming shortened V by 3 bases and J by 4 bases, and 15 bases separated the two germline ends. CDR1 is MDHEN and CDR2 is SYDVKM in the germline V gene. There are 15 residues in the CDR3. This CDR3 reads CASSFFGVRGETQYF. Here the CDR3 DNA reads TGTGCCAGCAGTTTCTTCGGGGTCCGGGGAGAGACCCAGTACTTC.

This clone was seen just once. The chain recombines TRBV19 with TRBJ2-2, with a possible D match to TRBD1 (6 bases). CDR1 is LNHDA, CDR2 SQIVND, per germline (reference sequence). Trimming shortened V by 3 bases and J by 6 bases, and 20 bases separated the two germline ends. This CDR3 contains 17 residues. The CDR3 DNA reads TGTGCCAGTAGTATTTGGGCAGGGGATGGACTTTCCGGGGAGCTGTTTTTT. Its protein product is CASSIWAGDGLSGELFF. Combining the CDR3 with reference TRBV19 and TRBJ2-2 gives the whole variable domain DGGITQSPKYLFRKEGQNVTLSCEQNLNHDAMYWYRQDPGQGLRLIYYSQIVNDFQKGDIAEGYSVSREKKESFPLTVTSAQKNPTAFYLCASSIWAGDGLSGELFFGEGSRLTVL.

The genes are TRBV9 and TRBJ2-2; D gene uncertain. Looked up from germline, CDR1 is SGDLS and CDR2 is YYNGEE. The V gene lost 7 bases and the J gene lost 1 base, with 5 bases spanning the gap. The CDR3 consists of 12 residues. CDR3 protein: CASRRNTGELFF. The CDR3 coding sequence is TGTGCCAGCCGACGGAACACCGGGGAGCTGTTTTTT.

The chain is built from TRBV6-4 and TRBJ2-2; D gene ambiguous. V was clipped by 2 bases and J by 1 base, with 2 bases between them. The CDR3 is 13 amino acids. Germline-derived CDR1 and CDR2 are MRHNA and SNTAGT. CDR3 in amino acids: CASSDGNTGELFF. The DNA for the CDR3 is TGTGCCAGCAGTGACGGGAACACCGGGGAGCTGTTTTTT.

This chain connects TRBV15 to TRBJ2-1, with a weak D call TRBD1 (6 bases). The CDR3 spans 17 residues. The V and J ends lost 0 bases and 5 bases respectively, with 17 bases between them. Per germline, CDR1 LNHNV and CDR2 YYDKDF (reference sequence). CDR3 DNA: TGTGCCACCAGCAGAGAGTTCGGGCTAGCAGGGGACAATGAGCAGTTCTTC. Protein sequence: CATSREFGLAGDNEQFF.

CDR3 in amino acids: CATSLTGDYGYTF. The CDR3 nucleotides are TGTGCCACCAGCCTGACGGGAGACTATGGCTACACCTTC. V gene TRBV15 combines with J gene TRBJ1-2; D is unresolved. Deletions cut 5 bases from V and 3 bases from J, with 10 bases between. CDR1 is LNHNV, CDR2 YYDKDF, per germline (reference sequence). The CDR3 loop spans 13 amino acids. The variable domain in full, with the rest retrieved from reference TRBV15 and TRBJ1-2, is DAMVIQNPRYQVTQFGKPVTLSCSQTLNHNVMYWYQQKSSQAPKLLFHYYDKDFNNEADTPDNFQSRRPNTSFCFLDIRSPGLGDTAMYLCATSLTGDYGYTFGSGTRLTVV.

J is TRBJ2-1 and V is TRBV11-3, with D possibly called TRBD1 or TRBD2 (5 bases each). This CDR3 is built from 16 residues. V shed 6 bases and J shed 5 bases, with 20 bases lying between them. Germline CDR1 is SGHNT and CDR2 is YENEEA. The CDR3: CASRRGGTSKNNEQFF. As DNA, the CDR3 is TGTGCCAGCAGGAGGGGCGGAACCAGTAAAAACAATGAGCAGTTCTTC.

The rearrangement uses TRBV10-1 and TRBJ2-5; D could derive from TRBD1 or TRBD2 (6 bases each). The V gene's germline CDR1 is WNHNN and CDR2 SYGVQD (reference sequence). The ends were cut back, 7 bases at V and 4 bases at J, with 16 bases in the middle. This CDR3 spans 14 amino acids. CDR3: CASTESGAPETQYF. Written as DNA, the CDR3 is TGCGCCAGCACCGAGTCGGGGGCCCCAGAGACCCAGTACTTC.

CDR3 bases: TGCGCCAGCAGGGGACAGGGGGATTCACCCCTCCACTTT. It yields the protein CASRGQGDSPLHF. The chain uses TRBV5-1 and TRBJ1-6; TRBD1 matches at 11 bases. Germline V gene sequence: CDR1 SGHRS, CDR2 YFSETQ. The CDR3 length is 13 residues. J gave up 8 bases and V 5 bases, and 0 bases lay outside the gene matches.

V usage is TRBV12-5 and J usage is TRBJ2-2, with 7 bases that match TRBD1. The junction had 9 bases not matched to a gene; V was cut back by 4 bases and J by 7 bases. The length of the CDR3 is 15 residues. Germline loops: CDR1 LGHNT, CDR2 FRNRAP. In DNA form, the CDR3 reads TGTGCTAGTGGTTCCGTCAGGGGGTGGGACGGGGAGCTGTTTTTT. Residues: CASGSVRGWDGELFF.

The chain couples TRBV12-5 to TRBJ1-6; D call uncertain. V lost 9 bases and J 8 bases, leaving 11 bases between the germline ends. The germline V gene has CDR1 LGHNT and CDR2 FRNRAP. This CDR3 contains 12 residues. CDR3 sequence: CASGVADSPLHF. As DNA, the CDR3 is TGTGCTAGCGGGGTGGCGGATTCACCCCTCCACTTT.

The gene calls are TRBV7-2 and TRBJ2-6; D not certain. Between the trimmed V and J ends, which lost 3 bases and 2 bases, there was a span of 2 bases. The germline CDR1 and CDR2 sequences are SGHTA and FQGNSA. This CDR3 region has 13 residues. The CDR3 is CASSFTGANVLTF. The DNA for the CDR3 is TGTGCCAGCAGCTTTACTGGGGCCAACGTCCTGACTTTC. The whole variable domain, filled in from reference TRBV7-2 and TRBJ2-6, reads GAGVSQSPSNKVTEKGKDVELRCDPISGHTALYWYRQSLGQGLEFLIYFQGNSAPDKSGLPSDRFSAERTGGSVSTLTIQRTQQEDSAVYLCASSFTGANVLTFGAGSRLTVL.